This TCR beta chain was identified during a study of OX40 agonist ivuxolimab in advanced cancers. TCRdb keeps only in-frame clones here, not all; method: immunoSEQ multiplex PCR. Altogether approximately 130,000 clones are present, about nine tenths being singletons, with the ten largest covering 0.85% to 1.4%. The V and J ends lost 0 bases and 5 bases, in that order; junction bases with no gene match: 14. The germline V gene has CDR1 SEHNR and CDR2 FQNEAQ (reference sequence). The CDR3 is 18 residues long. The source is an adult with an advanced solid tumor such as melanoma, head and neck, liver or kidney cancer. The specimen was CD4+ or CD8+ T cells sorted from blood, collected in a trial of the OX40 agonist ivuxolimab. This chain joins TRBV7-9 and TRBJ1-2; TRBD1 aligns across 8 bases. CDR3 sequence: CASSLAYGRGQKGYGYTF. The CDR3 DNA sequence: TGTGCCAGCAGCTTAGCTTACGGCAGGGGGCAAAAGGGGTATGGCTACACCTTC. Together with reference TRBV7-9 and TRBJ1-2, the CDR3 gives the full variable domain: DTGVSQNPRHKITKRGQNVTFRCDPISEHNRLYWYRQTLGQGPEFLTYFQNEAQLEKSRLLSDRFSAERPKGSFSTLEIQRTEQGDSAMYLCASSLAYGRGQKGYGYTFGSGTRLTVV.